The T cell receptor (beta chain) under discussion was sequenced for a study of memory CD4+ T cells and cytomegalovirus serostatus. Findings of the study overall: Each of approximately 69 CMV-associated TCRbeta sequences occurred in one to five individuals.

The assay was immunoSEQ multiplex PCR, and TCRdb's table has in-frame clones only and misses some. The sample holds under 55,000 clones, around 77% seen once. Single viable CD3+CD4+CD8-CD45RO+ cells were sorted as the memory CD4+ T cells. Serum IgG to CMV pp150, pp28, p38 and p52 defined serostatus. After thawing, CD4+ T cells were positively selected. Trimming removed 6 bases from V and 2 bases from J; junction bases left unmatched: 6. CDR1 is SGHTA and CDR2 is FQGNSA in the germline V gene. The CDR3 runs to 15 residues. About this clone: What it binds is not known. The same CDR3 also results from other DNA sequences found in this sample.

The specimen was memory CD4+ T cells from blood. The sequence was collected from an adult in good health and CMV-seronegative. The chain joins TRBV7-2 to TRBJ1-2; 10 nucleotides agree with TRBD1. CDR3 amino acids: CASSSDRGRNYGYTF. DNA for the CDR3: TGTGCCAGCAGTTCTGACAGGGGGCGGAACTATGGCTACACCTTC.